Listed below are T cell receptor beta chains from one sample, sequenced in a study of T-cell memory formation after mild COVID-19. Using its own MiXCR run on the 5' RACE reads, TCRdb lists one record per CDR3 protein. In the table there are 150,000 or so distinct CDR3 sequences, about 15% of which are singletons. The sample consisted of PBMCs or a T cell subset sorted from them (not recorded which). These receptors were collected from an adult woman who had mild COVID-19 (a few samples of this study predate the infection). Cell type and time point are not known. Both conserved end residues are trimmed from each CDR3.

j_call v_call cdr3_aa
TRBJ2-7 TRBV20-1 SARDNSGGLSYPYEQY
TRBJ2-3 TRBV12-3/TRBV12-4 ASSLKFTDTQY
TRBJ1-1 TRBV11-3 ASSPGQNTEAF
TRBJ2-2 TRBV4-3 ASSQGTWTGELF
TRBJ2-3 TRBV7-3 ASSPDRGHKDTQY
TRBJ2-1 TRBV30 AWTGVASGVSYNEQF
TRBJ1-6 TRBV3-1 ASSQVSGDSPLH
TRBJ2-1 TRBV7-3 ASSLRPPTSDNEQF
TRBJ2-1 TRBV7-6 ASSSGTGIPEQF
TRBJ1-4 TRBV7-9 ASSPGQGPNEKLF
TRBJ1-1 TRBV3-1 ASSLRAGNTEAF
TRBJ1-2 TRBV6-2/TRBV6-3 ASSPGTAVYGYT
TRBJ1-2 TRBV7-9 ASSSTGHSNYGYT
TRBJ1-4 TRBV13 ASSSRTGPNEKLF
TRBJ1-4 TRBV27 ASSTLGEKLF
TRBJ2-1 TRBV11-2 ASSPEDRRHEQF
TRBJ2-1 TRBV4-1 ASSQVRGQDNEQF
TRBJ2-3 TRBV14 ASSLYPRTGLSTDTQY
TRBJ2-3 TRBV7-7 ASSLIGGGQDTQY
TRBJ2-1 TRBV5-1 ASSPRGSGGADEQF
TRBJ2-3 TRBV11-2 ASRKPGLHTDTQY
TRBJ2-1 TRBV5-1 ASRGTGGYNEQF
TRBJ2-2 TRBV29-1 SVRAGTLNTGELF
TRBJ1-2 TRBV7-2 ASSLAGEINGYT
TRBJ2-1 TRBV29-1 SVAGRAYNEQF
TRBJ2-1 TRBV9 ASSDGRGQGTYNEQF
TRBJ2-7 TRBV7-9 ASSSRLAGTALYEQY
TRBJ2-5 TRBV15 ATSRGTGVSQETQY
TRBJ1-1 TRBV6-2/TRBV6-3 ASALQGSKAF
TRBJ2-2 TRBV11-3 ASSSRDGRNTGELF
TRBJ2-7 TRBV12-3/TRBV12-4 ASSGAAGREQY
TRBJ2-7 TRBV7-9 ASSESHTYEQY
TRBJ1-2 TRBV7-8 ASSPDKNYGYT
TRBJ2-7 TRBV6-5 ASSYTGGAGAYEQY
TRBJ2-2 TRBV2 ASSAGATGELF
TRBJ2-1 TRBV7-3 ASSYGDSGYEQF
TRBJ1-1 TRBV12-3/TRBV12-4 ASSQGGGDTEAF
TRBJ1-6 TRBV6-5 ASSQGGRRVNSPLH
TRBJ2-2 TRBV9 ASSGGTGGSEELF
TRBJ2-4 TRBV24-1 ATSAGNIQY
TRBJ2-3 TRBV9 ASSLPIADTQY
TRBJ1-1 TRBV7-9 ASTKRGGAMNTEAF
TRBJ2-7 TRBV6-5 ASSYSRKPYEQY
TRBJ2-5 TRBV5-6 ASSLPGGETRY
TRBJ2-5 TRBV4-3 ASSQERGGAAQY
TRBJ2-1 TRBV29-1 SIPTSGSGMSGEQF
TRBJ2-1 TRBV4-3 ASSQAFRTSRHNEQF
TRBJ2-1 TRBV12-3/TRBV12-4 ASSLLGQGYNEQF